This entry features one T cell receptor beta chain sequence. Its target is unknown. In germline, CDR1 is LGHNA, CDR2 YSLEER. Deletions cut 0 bases from V and 3 bases from J, with 8 bases between. The CDR3 covers 14 residues. This specimen comes from a study of CD8 T cells in ankylosing spondylitis. Study observations and caveats: Reported data indicate significant enrichment of disease-linked clones within matched ankylosing spondylitis synovial fluid. Past studies reported some motif variants in reactive arthritis synovial fluid and blood. Disease-linked clones proved CD8+ and comparatively uncommon in peripheral blood.

Generation of TCR beta libraries employed quantitative 5'-RACE incorporating molecular barcodes. TCRdb recomputed calls from the 5' RACE reads with MiXCR, one row per CDR3 protein. Of 250,000 to 350,000 distinct CDR3 sequences in the sample, roughly 20% were seen once. The chain employs TRBV4-3 and TRBJ2-5; D ambiguous. This clonotype was obtained from a female donor with ankylosing spondylitis or in good health (not recorded which). The sequenced sample was blood, either unsorted or a sorted T cell fraction (not recorded which). The CDR3 loop reads CASSQDTGEETQYF. The CDR3 DNA sequence: TGCGCCAGCAGCCAAGATACCGGAGAAGAGACCCAGTACTTC.